The 10 T cell receptor beta chains listed next were all sequenced from one sample in a study of shared clonotypes between healthy human individuals. Generated by immunoSEQ multiplex PCR, the TCRdb table keeps only in-frame clones and is missing some. Of some 2.3 million clones detected, over 90% appear once; the ten largest clones hold 0.39%. Material: naive CD4+ T cells from PBMCs. The sample's subset: CD45RA+ positively selected. Receptors originate from a man aged 18 to 29 in good health. Some clones in this sample may be carry-over from other donors' samples.

The chain is built from TRBV28 and TRBJ1-1; D unclear. Trimming left V 7 bases short and J 2 bases short, with 20 bases between. CDR3 length: 16 residues. Germline lookup yields CDR1 MDHEN and CDR2 SYDVKM. This chain's CDR3 is CASTPPSGDTNTEAFF. CDR3 sequence (DNA): TGTGCCAGCACTCCCCCTTCAGGAGATACAAACACTGAAGCTTTCTTT.

The rearrangement joins TRBV15 to TRBJ1-1; possibly TRBD1 for D (6 bases). The CDR3 sequence is 15 residues long. The germline V and J ends were trimmed by 0 bases and 4 bases, with 12 bases remaining between them. Germline assignment: CDR1 LNHNV and CDR2 YYDKDF (reference sequence). In DNA form, the CDR3 reads TGTGCCACCAGCAGAGATGGGGGAGGGGGCACTGAAGCTTTCTTT. Translated: CATSRDGGGGTEAFF.

The chain carries TRBV19 and TRBJ2-2; D tentatively reads TRBD1 or TRBD2 (5 bases each). This CDR3 contains 16 residues. Germline-derived CDR1 and CDR2 are LNHDA and SQIVND (reference sequence). V was shortened by 10 bases and J by 1 base, with 19 bases between the two germline ends. DNA of the CDR3: TGTGCCACCGGCTCCTCCGGGACGAGGAACACCGGGGAGCTGTTTTTT. This encodes CATGSSGTRNTGELFF.

The V gene is TRBV5-1, the J gene TRBJ2-5; 11 nucleotides align to TRBD2. The germline V gene encodes CDR1 SGHRS and CDR2 YFSETQ. J lost 5 bases, V lost 7 bases, and 16 bases had no gene match. CDR3 length: 17 residues. This CDR3 reads CASLRSGTSGSGETQYF. CDR3 nucleotide sequence: TGCGCCAGCCTCCGATCGGGGACTAGCGGCTCCGGGGAGACCCAGTACTTC.

The chain combines TRBV29-1 with TRBJ2-3; 7 bases are a match to TRBD2. Germline-derived CDR1 and CDR2 are SQVTM and ANQGSEA. Unmatched junction bases numbered 9, after V lost 7 bases and J lost 2 bases. The CDR3 is 14 amino acids. CDR3 amino acids: CSAPGLFFTDTQYF. The CDR3 nucleotides are TGCAGCGCACCGGGACTATTCTTCACAGATACGCAGTATTTT.

This rearrangement joins TRBV7-2 to TRBJ1-5; D is possibly TRBD1 (5 bases). The CDR3 has 17 amino acids. Germline CDR1 and CDR2: SGHTA and FQGNSA. V was cut by 1 base and J by 2 bases, with 15 bases left in between. The CDR3 is CASSLVRSGTGNQPQHF. CDR3 nucleotide sequence: TGTGCCAGCAGCTTAGTAAGATCAGGGACGGGCAATCAGCCCCAGCATTTT.

This clone was seen a few times. The V and J genes are TRBV7-9 and TRBJ2-1, with 7 bases aligning to TRBD1. CDR1 and CDR2 from the germline V gene are SEHNR and FQNEAQ (reference sequence). The CDR3 has 13 residues. Losses at the gene ends were 5 bases for V and 4 bases for J; bases not matched to a gene: 2. CDR3 DNA: TGTGCCAGCAGCGAGGGACAGTACAATGAGCAGTTCTTC. Its protein product is CASSEGQYNEQFF.

The genes are TRBV19 and TRBJ1-5, with no clear D. Germline V gene data show CDR1 as LNHDA and CDR2 as SQIVND (reference sequence). V lost 5 bases and J 0 bases, leaving 14 bases between the germline ends. CDR3 size: 16 residues. The CDR3 DNA reads as TGTGCCAGTAGTGCGACCTACAGTAATAGCAATCAGCCCCAGCATTTT. Residues: CASSATYSNSNQPQHF.

The chain employs TRBV27 and TRBJ1-5; possibly TRBD1 for D (6 bases). This CDR3 has 15 residues. Germline loops: CDR1 MNHEY, CDR2 SMNVEV (reference sequence). V was pared by 3 bases and J by 4 bases, with 13 bases between. The CDR3 nucleotides are TGTGCCAGCAGTTTGAAGGGGGGCGCAAATCAGCCCCAGCATTTT. The encoded protein is CASSLKGGANQPQHF.

The chain employs TRBV2 and TRBJ1-2, with 8 positions matching TRBD1. Per the germline V gene, CDR1 is SNHLY and CDR2 is FYNNEI. Trimming at V came to 5 bases and at J to 3 bases, leaving 2 bases not matched to a gene. The CDR3 contains 13 residues. In DNA form, the CDR3 reads TGTGCCAGCAGTTCACAGGGGGACTATGGCTACACCTTC. This sequence encodes CASSSQGDYGYTF.